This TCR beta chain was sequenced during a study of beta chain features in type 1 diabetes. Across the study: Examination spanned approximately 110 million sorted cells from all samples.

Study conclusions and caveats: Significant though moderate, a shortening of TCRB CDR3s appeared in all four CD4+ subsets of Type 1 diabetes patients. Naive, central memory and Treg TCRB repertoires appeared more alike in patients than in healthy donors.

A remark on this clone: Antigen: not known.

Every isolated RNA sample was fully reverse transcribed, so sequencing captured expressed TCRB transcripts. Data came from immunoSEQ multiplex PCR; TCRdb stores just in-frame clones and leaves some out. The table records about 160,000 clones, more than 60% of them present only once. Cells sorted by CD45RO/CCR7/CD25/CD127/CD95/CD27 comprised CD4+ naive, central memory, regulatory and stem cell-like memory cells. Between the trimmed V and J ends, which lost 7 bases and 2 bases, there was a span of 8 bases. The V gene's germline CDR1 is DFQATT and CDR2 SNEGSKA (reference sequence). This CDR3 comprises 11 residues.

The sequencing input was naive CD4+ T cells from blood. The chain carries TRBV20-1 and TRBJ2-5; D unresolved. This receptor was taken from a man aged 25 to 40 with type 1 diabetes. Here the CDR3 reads CSGDFQETQYF. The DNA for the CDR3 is TGCAGTGGTGATTTTCAAGAGACCCAGTACTTC.